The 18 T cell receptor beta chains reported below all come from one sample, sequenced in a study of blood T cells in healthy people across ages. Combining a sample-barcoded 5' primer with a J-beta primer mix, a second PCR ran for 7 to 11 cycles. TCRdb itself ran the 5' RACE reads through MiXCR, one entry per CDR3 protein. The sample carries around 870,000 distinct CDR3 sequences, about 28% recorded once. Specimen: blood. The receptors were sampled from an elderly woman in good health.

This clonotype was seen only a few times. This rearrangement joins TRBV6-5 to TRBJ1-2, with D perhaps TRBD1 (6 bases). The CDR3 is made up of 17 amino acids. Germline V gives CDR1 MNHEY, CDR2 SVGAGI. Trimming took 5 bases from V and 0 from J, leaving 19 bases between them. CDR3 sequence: CASSRSPTGIANYGYTF. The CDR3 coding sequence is TGTGCCAGCAGTCGGTCTCCCACAGGGATAGCTAACTATGGCTACACCTTC.

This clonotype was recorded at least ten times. The CDR3 coding sequence is TGTGCCACACGAAGTTTGAACAGGGGTAGGAACAGTGAAAAACTGTTTTTT. It codes for CATRSLNRGRNSEKLFF. The chain links TRBV27 to TRBJ1-4; TRBD1 matches at 7 bases. J was trimmed by 7 bases and V by 10 bases; bases with no gene match: 21. There are 17 residues in the CDR3. Germline CDR1 reads MNHEY; CDR2 reads SMNVEV (reference sequence).

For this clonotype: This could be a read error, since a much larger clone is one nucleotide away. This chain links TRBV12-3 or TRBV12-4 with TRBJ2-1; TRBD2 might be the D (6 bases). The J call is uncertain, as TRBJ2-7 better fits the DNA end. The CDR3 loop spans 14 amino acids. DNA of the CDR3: TGTGCCAGCAGTTCACGACTAGTCGCCAATGAGCAGTACTTC. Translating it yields CASSSRLVANEQYF.

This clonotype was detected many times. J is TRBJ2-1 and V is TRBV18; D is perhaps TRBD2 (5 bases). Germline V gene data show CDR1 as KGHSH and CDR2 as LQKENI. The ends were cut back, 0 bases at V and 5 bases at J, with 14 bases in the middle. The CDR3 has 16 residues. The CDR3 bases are TGTGCCAGCTCACCACCCGCGACTACGCCGCACAATGAGCAGTTCTTC. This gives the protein CASSPPATTPHNEQFF.

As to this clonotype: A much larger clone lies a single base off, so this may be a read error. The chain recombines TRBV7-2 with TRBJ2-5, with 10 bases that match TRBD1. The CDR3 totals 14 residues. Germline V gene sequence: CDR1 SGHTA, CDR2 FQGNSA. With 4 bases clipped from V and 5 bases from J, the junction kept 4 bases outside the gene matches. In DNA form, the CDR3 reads TGTGCCAGCAGCTGCGACAGGGGGCGGGAGACCCAGTACTTC. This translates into CASSCDRGRETQYF.

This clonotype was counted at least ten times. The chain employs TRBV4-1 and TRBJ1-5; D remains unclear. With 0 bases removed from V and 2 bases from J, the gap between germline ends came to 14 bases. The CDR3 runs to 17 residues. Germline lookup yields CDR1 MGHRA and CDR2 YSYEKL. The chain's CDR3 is CASSQDYQVSGNQPQHF. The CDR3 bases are TGCGCCAGCAGCCAAGATTACCAGGTTTCCGGCAATCAGCCCCAGCATTTT.

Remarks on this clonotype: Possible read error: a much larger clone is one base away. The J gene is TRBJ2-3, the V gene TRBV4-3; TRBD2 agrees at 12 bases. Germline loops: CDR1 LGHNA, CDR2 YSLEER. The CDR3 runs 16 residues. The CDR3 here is CTSSQLLAGGPDTQYF. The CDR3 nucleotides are TGCACCAGCAGCCAGCTCCTAGCGGGGGGGCCAGATACGCAGTATTTT.

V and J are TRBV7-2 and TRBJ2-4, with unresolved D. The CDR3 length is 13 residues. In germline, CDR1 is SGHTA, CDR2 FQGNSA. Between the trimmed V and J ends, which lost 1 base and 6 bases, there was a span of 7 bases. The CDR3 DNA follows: TGTGCCAGCAGCTTAGTTGAAGGAAACATTCAGTACTTC. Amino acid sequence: CASSLVEGNIQYF.

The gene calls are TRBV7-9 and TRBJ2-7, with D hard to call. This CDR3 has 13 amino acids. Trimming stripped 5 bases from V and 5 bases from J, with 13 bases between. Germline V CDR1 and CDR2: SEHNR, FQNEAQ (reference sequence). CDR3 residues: CASSLLVGNEQYF. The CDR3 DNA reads TGTGCCAGCAGCCTATTGGTGGGGAACGAGCAGTACTTC.

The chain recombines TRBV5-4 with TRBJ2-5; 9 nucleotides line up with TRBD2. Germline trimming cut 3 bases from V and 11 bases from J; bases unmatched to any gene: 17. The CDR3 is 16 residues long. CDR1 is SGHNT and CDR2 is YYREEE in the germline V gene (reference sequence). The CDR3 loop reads CASSYRSGGSLNEQYF. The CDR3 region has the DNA TGTGCCAGCAGCTATAGGAGCGGGGGGTCGTTGAATGAGCAGTACTTC.

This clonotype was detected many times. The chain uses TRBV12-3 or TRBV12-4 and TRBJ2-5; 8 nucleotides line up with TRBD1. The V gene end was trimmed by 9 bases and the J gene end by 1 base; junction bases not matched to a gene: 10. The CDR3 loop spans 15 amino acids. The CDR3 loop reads CASQRDRTFQETQYF. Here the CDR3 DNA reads TGTGCCAGTCAACGGGACAGGACCTTCCAAGAGACCCAGTACTTC.

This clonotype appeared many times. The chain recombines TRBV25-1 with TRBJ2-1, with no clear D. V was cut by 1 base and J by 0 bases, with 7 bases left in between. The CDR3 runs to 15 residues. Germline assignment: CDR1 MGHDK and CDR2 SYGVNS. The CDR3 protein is CASSESGSSYNEQFF. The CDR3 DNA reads TGTGCCAGCAGTGAATCTGGCAGCTCCTACAATGAGCAGTTCTTC.

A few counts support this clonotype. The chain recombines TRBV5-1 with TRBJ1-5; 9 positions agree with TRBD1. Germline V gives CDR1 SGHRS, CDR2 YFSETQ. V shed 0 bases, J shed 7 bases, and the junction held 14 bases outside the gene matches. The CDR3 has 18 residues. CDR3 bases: TGCGCCAGCAGCTTGGGGCACCGGGACAGGGACCTTGGGCAGCCCCAGCATTTT. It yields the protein CASSLGHRDRDLGQPQHF.

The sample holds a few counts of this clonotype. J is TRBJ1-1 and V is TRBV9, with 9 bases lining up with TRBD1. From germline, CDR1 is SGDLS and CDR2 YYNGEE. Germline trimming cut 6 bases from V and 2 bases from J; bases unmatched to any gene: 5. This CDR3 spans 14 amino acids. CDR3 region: CASTRQGGNTEAFF. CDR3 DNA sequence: TGTGCCAGCACACGACAGGGGGGAAACACTGAAGCTTTCTTT.

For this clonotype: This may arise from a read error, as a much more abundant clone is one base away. CDR3 in amino acids: CATSSPGKIGNTQYF. CDR3 DNA sequence: TGTGCCACCAGCAGCCCAGGGAAGATAGGAAATACGCAGTATTTT. V and J are TRBV15 and TRBJ2-3; tentatively, D is TRBD1 (5 bases). This CDR3 has 15 residues. In germline, CDR1 is LNHNV, CDR2 YYDKDF (reference sequence). Trimming shortened V by 3 bases and J by 7 bases, and 17 bases separated the two germline ends.

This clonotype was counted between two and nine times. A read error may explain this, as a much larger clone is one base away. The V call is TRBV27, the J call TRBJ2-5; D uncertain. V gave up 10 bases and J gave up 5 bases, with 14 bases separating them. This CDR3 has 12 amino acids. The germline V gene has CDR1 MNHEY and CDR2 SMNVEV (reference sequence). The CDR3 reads CANSLLRETQYF. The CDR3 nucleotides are TGTGCCAACAGCCTCTTGCGGGAGACCCAGTACTTC.

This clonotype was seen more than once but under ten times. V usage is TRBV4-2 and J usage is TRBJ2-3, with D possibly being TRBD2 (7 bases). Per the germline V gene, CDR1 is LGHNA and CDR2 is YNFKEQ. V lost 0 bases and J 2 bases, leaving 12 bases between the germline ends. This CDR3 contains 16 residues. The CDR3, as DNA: TGTGCCAGCAGCCAAGAGGTGGGGGGGGCCACAGATACGCAGTATTTT. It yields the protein CASSQEVGGATDTQYF.

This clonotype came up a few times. As DNA, the CDR3 is TGTGCCAGCAGCTTAGGGGCAGGATCTTGGGATGAGCAGTTCTTC. It specifies CASSLGAGSWDEQFF. This chain joins TRBV11-2 and TRBJ2-1; D remains unclear. The CDR3 contains 15 residues. Trimming left V 1 base short and J 8 bases short, with 15 bases between. The germline gives CDR1 SGHAT, CDR2 FQNNGV.